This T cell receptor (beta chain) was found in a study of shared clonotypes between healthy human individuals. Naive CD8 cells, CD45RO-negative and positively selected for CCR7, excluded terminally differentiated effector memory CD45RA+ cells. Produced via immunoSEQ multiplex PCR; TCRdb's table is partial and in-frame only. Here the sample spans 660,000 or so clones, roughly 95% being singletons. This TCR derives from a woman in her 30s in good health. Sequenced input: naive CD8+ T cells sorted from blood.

The CDR3 nucleotides are TGTGCCAGCAGTGACCCCCGGGGGGGACAGTCCTACGAGCAGTACTTC. Its translation is CASSDPRGGQSYEQYF. The V call is TRBV2, the J call TRBJ2-7, with D possibly TRBD2 on 8 matching bases. With 3 bases removed from V and 1 base from J, the gap between germline ends came to 16 bases. The CDR3 loop spans 16 amino acids. The germline V gene encodes CDR1 SNHLY and CDR2 FYNNEI. Variable domain in full (rest from reference TRBV2 and TRBJ2-7): EPEVTQTPSHQVTQMGQEVILRCVPISNHLYFYWYRQILGQKVEFLVSFYNNEISEKSEIFDDQFSVERPDGSNFTLKIRSTKLEDSAMYFCASSDPRGGQSYEQYFGPGTRLTVT.